Shown below are 18 T cell receptor beta chains from a single sample sequenced in a study of control samples from healthy donors and cancer patients. Using immunoSEQ multiplex PCR, the repertoire was profiled, and TCRdb retains in-frame clones only, with some absent. The sample lists about 70,000 clones, nearly 85% seen once, with under 30% in the top ten. Sequencing was performed on blood. These TCRs come from a man aged 50-59 years in good health.

V usage is TRBV29-1 and J usage is TRBJ1-4, with 7 nucleotides matching TRBD1. Trimming cost V 4 bases and J 5 bases; bases outside gene matches: 10. Germline V gives CDR1 SQVTM, CDR2 ANQGSEA. CDR3 size: 15 residues. CDR3 region: CSVVAGTDSNEKLFF. The CDR3 nucleotides are TGCAGCGTTGTAGCCGGGACAGACAGCAATGAAAAACTGTTTTTT.

The CDR3 region has the DNA TGTGCCAGTAGTATAGCGGACCCCGGAAACTACGAGCAGTACTTC. Protein sequence: CASSIADPGNYEQYF. V and J are TRBV19 and TRBJ2-7, with no clear D. The CDR3 sequence is 15 residues long. Germline lookup yields CDR1 LNHDA and CDR2 SQIVND (reference sequence). V was trimmed by 1 base and J by 3 bases, leaving 13 bases between them.

The V gene is TRBV9, the J gene TRBJ2-4, with D perhaps TRBD2 (6 bases). V was clipped by 0 bases and J by 3 bases, with 13 bases between them. The CDR3 sequence is 16 residues long. Germline CDR1 SGDLS, CDR2 YYNGEE. CDR3 nucleotide sequence: TGTGCCAGCAGCGTAGACGGGAGCTGGGGCAAAAACATTCAGTACTTC. This gives the protein CASSVDGSWGKNIQYF.

The rearrangement uses TRBV2 and TRBJ2-7, with D hard to call. The CDR3 consists of 15 residues. The germline V and J ends were trimmed by 6 bases and 2 bases, with 17 bases remaining between them. CDR1 and CDR2 (germline): SNHLY, FYNNEI. DNA for the CDR3: TGTGCCAGCAGCCCGCGTGGCCCTCCGGCCTACGAGCAGTACTTC. Residues: CASSPRGPPAYEQYF.

The chain employs TRBV19 and TRBJ2-7, with D possibly matching TRBD1 (6 bases). V was shortened by 6 bases and J by 3 bases, with 21 bases between the two germline ends. Looked up from germline, CDR1 is LNHDA and CDR2 is SQIVND (reference sequence). The CDR3 consists of 16 residues. CDR3 sequence reads: CASRDPGQMFYYEQYF. The CDR3 region has the DNA TGTGCCAGTAGGGATCCGGGACAAATGTTTTACTACGAGCAGTACTTC.

This clone was counted between two and nine times. This chain links TRBV30 with TRBJ2-7; the D gene is possibly TRBD2 (5 bases). The ends were cut back, 2 bases at V and 3 bases at J, with 17 bases in the middle. CDR3 size: 15 residues. Germline values: CDR1 GTSNPN, CDR2 SVGIG (reference sequence). The CDR3 DNA is TGTGCCTGGAGTTCTGACTTGATCCGGGGCTACGAGCAGTACTTC. Translating it yields CAWSSDLIRGYEQYF.

J is TRBJ2-3 and V is TRBV4-2, with D hard to call. The CDR3 is 14 residues long. Looked up from germline, CDR1 is LGHNA and CDR2 is YNFKEQ. The V and J ends lost 0 bases and 1 base respectively, with 5 bases between them. CDR3 nucleotide sequence: TGTGCCAGCAGCCAAGAAGCCCGCACAGATACGCAGTATTTT. This codes for CASSQEARTDTQYF.

V and J are TRBV19 and TRBJ1-4; 10 nucleotides agree with TRBD1. The CDR3 runs to 15 residues. The V segment lost 5 bases and the J segment 4 bases; nucleotides outside the gene matches: 4. CDR1 and CDR2 (germline): LNHDA, SQIVND (reference sequence). The CDR3 nucleotides are TGTGCCAGTAGTGTGGGACAGGGGTTTAATGAAAAACTGTTTTTT. Protein sequence: CASSVGQGFNEKLFF.

This clone was recorded a few times. CDR3 nucleotides: TGTGCCAGCAGTCCCGGACGGCTGAACACTGAAGCTTTCTTT. Encoded protein: CASSPGRLNTEAFF. The V and J genes are TRBV13 and TRBJ1-1; no clear D gene. CDR3 length: 14 residues. The germline CDR1 and CDR2 sequences are PRHDT and FYEKMQ (reference sequence). Trimming stripped 6 bases from V and 0 bases from J, with 11 bases between. The full variable domain, completed using reference TRBV13 and TRBJ1-1, is AAGVIQSPRHLIKEKRETATLKCYPIPRHDTVYWYQQGPGQDPQFLISFYEKMQSDKGSIPDRFSAQQFSDYHSELNMSSLELGDSALYFCASSPGRLNTEAFFGQGTRLTVV.

This clone came up once. The chain carries TRBV6-5 and TRBJ2-5; D uncertain. There are 14 residues in the CDR3. The V end lost 7 bases, the J end lost 3 bases, and 15 bases lay between the germline ends. In germline, CDR1 is MNHEY, CDR2 SVGAGI. CDR3 DNA: TGTGCCAGCAAATCCCCCCGGTCGAAAGAGACCCAGTACTTC. Translation: CASKSPRSKETQYF.

The chain links TRBV6-6 to TRBJ1-3; TRBD1 might be the D (6 bases). CDR1 and CDR2 (germline): MNHNY, SVGAGI (reference sequence). Trimming pared 5 bases from V and 4 bases from J, leaving 15 bases between. The CDR3 has 15 residues. In DNA form, the CDR3 reads TGTGCCAGCAGTACCTGGACAGTTTCGGGAAACACCATATATTTT. Its translation is CASSTWTVSGNTIYF.

V and J are TRBV19 and TRBJ1-1; D not resolved. The CDR3 is 13 amino acids. V lost 4 bases to trimming and J lost 0 bases, with 6 bases between them. CDR1 and CDR2 from the germline V gene are LNHDA and SQIVND (reference sequence). The CDR3 protein is CASSSSVNTEAFF. In DNA form, the CDR3 reads TGTGCCAGTAGTAGTAGCGTGAACACTGAAGCTTTCTTT.

The chain has TRBV29-1 and TRBJ1-1; D gene ambiguous. This CDR3 comprises 11 residues. Looked up from germline, CDR1 is SQVTM and CDR2 is ANQGSEA. Trimming stripped 3 bases from V and 1 base from J, with 3 bases between. The chain's CDR3 is CSVDPNTEAFF. CDR3 DNA: TGCAGCGTTGATCCGAACACTGAAGCTTTCTTT.

The CDR3 region has the DNA TGCGCCAGCAGCTTCCGAAACAGGGGATGGACTGAAGCTTTCTTT. Residues: CASSFRNRGWTEAFF. V is TRBV5-1 and J is TRBJ1-1; 7 bases match TRBD1. The V gene end was trimmed by 2 bases and the J gene end by 5 bases; junction bases not matched to a gene: 9. CDR3 length: 15 residues. From germline, CDR1 is SGHRS and CDR2 YFSETQ.

V usage is TRBV28 and J usage is TRBJ1-1; 10 bases match TRBD1. The CDR3 extends over 17 amino acids. Trimming removed 3 bases from V and 0 bases from J; junction bases left unmatched: 7. Germline-derived CDR1 and CDR2 are MDHEN and SYDVKM. CDR3 residues: CASSFPGTGALNTEAFF. CDR3 in DNA: TGTGCCAGCAGTTTTCCCGGGACAGGGGCCCTGAACACTGAAGCTTTCTTT.

The chain recombines TRBV30 with TRBJ2-7, with TRBD2 matching over 7 bases. The junction had 9 bases not matched to a gene; V was cut back by 3 bases and J by 7 bases. The CDR3 loop spans 13 amino acids. Germline-derived CDR1 and CDR2 are GTSNPN and SVGIG (reference sequence). The DNA for the CDR3 is TGTGCCTGGAGCCTGGGGGGGGACCTGGAGCAGTACTTC. Translated, it gives CAWSLGGDLEQYF.

The chain recombines TRBV18 with TRBJ1-2; 8 nucleotides agree with TRBD1. V was pared by 3 bases and J by 2 bases, with 14 bases of the junction left unmatched. The CDR3 extends over 18 amino acids. Germline V gene lookup returns CDR1 KGHSH and CDR2 LQKENI. For the CDR3, the DNA is TGTGCCAGCTCACCCTTATTGCTGGGACAGGTTCTCAACTATGGCTACACCTTC. This translates into CASSPLLLGQVLNYGYTF.

The rearrangement uses TRBV7-9 and TRBJ2-1, with 11 nucleotides matching TRBD2. The CDR3 covers 15 residues. Losses at the gene ends were 10 bases for V and 5 bases for J; bases not matched to a gene: 10. From germline, CDR1 is SEHNR and CDR2 FQNEAQ (reference sequence). This CDR3 is CATPPGLAVHNEQFF. CDR3 sequence (DNA): TGTGCCACGCCCCCGGGACTAGCGGTACACAATGAGCAGTTCTTC.